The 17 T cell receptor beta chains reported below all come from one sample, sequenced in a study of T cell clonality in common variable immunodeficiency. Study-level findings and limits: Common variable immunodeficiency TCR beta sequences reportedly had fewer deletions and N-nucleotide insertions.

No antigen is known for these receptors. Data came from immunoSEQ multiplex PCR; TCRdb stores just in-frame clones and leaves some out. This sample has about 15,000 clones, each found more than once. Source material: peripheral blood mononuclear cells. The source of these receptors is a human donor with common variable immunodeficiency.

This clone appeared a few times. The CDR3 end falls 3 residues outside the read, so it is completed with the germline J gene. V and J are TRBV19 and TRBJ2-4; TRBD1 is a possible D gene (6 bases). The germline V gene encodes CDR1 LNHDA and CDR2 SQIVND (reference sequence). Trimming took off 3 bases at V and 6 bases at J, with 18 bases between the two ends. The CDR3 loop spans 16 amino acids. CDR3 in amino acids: CASSIGKGHVPNIQYF. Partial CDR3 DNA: TGTGCCAGTAGTATCGGGAAGGGACACGTCCCAAACATT. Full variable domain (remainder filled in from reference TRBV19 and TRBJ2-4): DGGITQSPKYLFRKEGQNVTLSCEQNLNHDAMYWYRQDPGQGLRLIYYSQIVNDFQKGDIAEGYSVSREKKESFPLTVTSAQKNPTAFYLCASSIGKGHVPNIQYFGAGTRLSVL.

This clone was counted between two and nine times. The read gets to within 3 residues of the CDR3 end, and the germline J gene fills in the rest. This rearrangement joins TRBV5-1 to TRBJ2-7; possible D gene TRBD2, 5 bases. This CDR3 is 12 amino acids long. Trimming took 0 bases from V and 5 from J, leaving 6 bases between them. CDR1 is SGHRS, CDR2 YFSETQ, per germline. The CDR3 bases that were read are TGCGCCAGCAGCTTGGGAGCGGACGAG. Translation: CASSLGADE. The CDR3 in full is CASSLGADEQYF. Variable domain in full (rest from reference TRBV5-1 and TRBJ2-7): KAGVTQTPRYLIKTRGQQVTLSCSPISGHRSVSWYQQTPGQGLQFLFEYFSETQRNKGNFPGRFSGRQFSNSRSEMNVSTLELGDSALYLCASSLGADEQYFGPGTRLTVT.

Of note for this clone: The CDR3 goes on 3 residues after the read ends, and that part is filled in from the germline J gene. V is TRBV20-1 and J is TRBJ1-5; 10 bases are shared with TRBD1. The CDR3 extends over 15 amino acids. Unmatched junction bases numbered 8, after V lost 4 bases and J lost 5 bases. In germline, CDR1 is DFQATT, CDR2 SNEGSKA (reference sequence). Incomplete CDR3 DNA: TGCAGTGCTATCCGGGACAGGGGTTCCTATCAGCCC. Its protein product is CSAIRDRGSYQP. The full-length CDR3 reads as CSAIRDRGSYQPQHF.

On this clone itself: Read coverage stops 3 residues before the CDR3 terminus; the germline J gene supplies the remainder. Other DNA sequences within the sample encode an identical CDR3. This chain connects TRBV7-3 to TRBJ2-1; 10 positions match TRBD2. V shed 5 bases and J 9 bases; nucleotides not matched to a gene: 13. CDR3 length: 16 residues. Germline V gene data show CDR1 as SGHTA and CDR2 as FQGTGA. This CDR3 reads CASSLSNSGRTGEQFF. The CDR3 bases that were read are TGTGCCAGCAGCCTAAGTAATAGCGGGAGGACGGGTGAG.

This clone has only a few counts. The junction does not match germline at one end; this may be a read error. The CDR3 loop reads CSSLRGPNEKLFF. CDR3 DNA, as far as it was read: TGTTCCAGCCTAAGGGGGCCCAATGAAAAA. V usage is TRBV7-9 and J usage is TRBJ1-4; TRBD1 matches 7 bases. The read halts 3 residues ahead of the CDR3 end, with the missing end drawn from the germline J gene. The CDR3 is made up of 13 amino acids. Germline V gives CDR1 SEHNR, CDR2 FQNEAQ (reference sequence). Based on the CDR3 plus reference TRBV7-9 and TRBJ1-4, the full variable domain is DTGVSQNPRHKITKRGQNVTFRCDPISEHNRLYWYRQTLGQGPEFLTYFQNEAQLEKSRLLSDRFSAERPKGSFSTLEIQRTEQGDSAMYLCSSLRGPNEKLFFGSGTQLSVL.

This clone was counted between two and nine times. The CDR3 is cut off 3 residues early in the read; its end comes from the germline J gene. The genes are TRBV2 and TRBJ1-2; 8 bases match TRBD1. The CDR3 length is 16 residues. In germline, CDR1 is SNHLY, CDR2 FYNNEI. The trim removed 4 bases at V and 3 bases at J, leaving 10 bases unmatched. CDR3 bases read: TGTGCCAGCAGTGCATCTCCCGGGACAGGATACTATGGC. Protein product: CASSASPGTGYYG. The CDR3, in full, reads CASSASPGTGYYGYTF.

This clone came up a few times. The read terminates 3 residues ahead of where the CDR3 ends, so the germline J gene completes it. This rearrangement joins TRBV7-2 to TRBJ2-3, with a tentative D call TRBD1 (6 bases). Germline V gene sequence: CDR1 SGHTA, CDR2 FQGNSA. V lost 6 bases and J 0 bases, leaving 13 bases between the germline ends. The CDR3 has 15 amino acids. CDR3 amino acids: CASRLRGQSTDTQYF. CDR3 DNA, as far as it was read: TGTGCCAGCAGGCTCAGGGGCCAGAGCACAGATACG. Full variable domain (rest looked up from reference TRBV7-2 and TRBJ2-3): GAGVSQSPSNKVTEKGKDVELRCDPISGHTALYWYRQSLGQGLEFLIYFQGNSAPDKSGLPSDRFSAERTGGSVSTLTIQRTQQEDSAVYLCASRLRGQSTDTQYFGPGTRLTVL.

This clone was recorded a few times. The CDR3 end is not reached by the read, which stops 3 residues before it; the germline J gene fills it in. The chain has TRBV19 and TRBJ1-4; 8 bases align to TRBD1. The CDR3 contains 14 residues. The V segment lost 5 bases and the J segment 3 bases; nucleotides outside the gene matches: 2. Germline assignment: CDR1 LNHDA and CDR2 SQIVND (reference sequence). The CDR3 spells CASSETGANEKLFF. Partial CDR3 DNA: TGTGCCAGTAGTGAGACAGGGGCTAATGAAAAA. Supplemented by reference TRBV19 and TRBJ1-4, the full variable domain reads DGGITQSPKYLFRKEGQNVTLSCEQNLNHDAMYWYRQDPGQGLRLIYYSQIVNDFQKGDIAEGYSVSREKKESFPLTVTSAQKNPTAFYLCASSETGANEKLFFGSGTQLSVL.

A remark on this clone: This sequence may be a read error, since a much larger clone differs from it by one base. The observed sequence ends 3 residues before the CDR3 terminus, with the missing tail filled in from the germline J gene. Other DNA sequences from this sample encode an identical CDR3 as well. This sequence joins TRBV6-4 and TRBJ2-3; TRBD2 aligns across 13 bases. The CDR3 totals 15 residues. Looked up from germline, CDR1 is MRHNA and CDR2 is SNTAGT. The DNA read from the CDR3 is TGTGCCAGCAGTGGGACTAGCGGGGGCACCGATACG. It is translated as CASSGTSGGTDT. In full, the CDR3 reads CASSGTSGGTDTQYF.

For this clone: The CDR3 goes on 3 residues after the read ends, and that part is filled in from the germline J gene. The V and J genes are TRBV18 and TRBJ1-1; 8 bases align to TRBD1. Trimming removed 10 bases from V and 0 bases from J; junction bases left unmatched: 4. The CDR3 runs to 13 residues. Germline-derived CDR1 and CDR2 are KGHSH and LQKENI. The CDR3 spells CATRGQVNTEAFF. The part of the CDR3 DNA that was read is TGTGCCACTCGGGGACAGGTGAACACTGAA.

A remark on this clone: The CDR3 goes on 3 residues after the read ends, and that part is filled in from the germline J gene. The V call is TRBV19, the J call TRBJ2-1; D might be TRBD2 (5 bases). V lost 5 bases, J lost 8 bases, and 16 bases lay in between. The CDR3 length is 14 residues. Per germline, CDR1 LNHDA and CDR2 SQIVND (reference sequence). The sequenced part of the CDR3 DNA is TGTGCCAGTAGTCTAAGGCGGGTACTGGATGAG. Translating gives CASSLRRVLDE. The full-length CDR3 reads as CASSLRRVLDEQFF.

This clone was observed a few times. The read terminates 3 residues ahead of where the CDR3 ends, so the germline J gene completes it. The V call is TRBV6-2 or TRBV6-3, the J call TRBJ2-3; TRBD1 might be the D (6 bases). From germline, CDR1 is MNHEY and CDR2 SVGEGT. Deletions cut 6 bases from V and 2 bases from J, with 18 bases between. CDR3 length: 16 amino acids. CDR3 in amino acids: CASREIPGHITDTQYF. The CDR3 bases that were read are TGTGCCAGCAGAGAGATACCGGGACACATCACAGATACG.

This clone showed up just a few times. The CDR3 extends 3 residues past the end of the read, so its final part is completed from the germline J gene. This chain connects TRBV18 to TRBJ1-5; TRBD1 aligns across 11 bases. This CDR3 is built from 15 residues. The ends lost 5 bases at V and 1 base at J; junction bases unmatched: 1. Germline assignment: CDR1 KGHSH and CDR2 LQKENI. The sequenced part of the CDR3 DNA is TGTGCCAGCTCAGGGACAGGGGGAAGCAATCAGCCC. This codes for CASSGTGGSNQP. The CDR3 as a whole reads CASSGTGGSNQPQHF.

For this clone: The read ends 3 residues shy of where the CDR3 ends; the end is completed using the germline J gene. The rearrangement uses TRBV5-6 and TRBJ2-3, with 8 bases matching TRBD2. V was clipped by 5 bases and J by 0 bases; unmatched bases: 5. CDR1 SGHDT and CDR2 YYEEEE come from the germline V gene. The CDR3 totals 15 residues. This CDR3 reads CASSKSGGSTDTQYF. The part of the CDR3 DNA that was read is TGTGCCAGCAGTAAAAGCGGGGGTAGCACAGATACG.

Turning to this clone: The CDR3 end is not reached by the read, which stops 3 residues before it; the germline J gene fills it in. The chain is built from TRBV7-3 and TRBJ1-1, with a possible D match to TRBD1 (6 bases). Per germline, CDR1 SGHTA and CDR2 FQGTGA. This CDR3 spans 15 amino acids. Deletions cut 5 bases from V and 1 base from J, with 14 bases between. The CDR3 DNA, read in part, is TGTGCCAGCAGCCCAAATCCGGACAGGAACACTGAA. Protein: CASSPNPDRNTE. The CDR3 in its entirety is CASSPNPDRNTEAFF.

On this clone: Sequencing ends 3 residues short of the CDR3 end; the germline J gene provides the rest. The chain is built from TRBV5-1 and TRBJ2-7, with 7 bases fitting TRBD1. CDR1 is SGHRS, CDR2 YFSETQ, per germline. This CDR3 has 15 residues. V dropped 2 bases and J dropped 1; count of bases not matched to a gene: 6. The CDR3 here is CASSFGRTGSYEQYF. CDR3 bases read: TGCGCCAGCAGCTTTGGCCGGACAGGTTCCTACGAG.

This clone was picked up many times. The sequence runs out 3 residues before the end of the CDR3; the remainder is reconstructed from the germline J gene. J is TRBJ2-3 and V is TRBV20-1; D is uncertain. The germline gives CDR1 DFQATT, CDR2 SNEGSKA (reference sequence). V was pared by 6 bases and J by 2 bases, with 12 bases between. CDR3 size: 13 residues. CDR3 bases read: TGCAGTGCCCACTACCAACCCACAGATACG. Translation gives CSAHYQPTDT. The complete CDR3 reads CSAHYQPTDTQYF.